This is a list of T cell receptor beta chains from one sample in a study of T cells in Graves' hyperthyroidism and ophthalmopathy. TCRdb independently ran MiXCR on the multiplex PCR reads; one entry per CDR3 protein. The sample yields approximately 330,000 distinct CDR3 sequences, 21% seen once. The sequenced sample was blood. The receptor source for this set is a woman between 45 and 60 years old with Graves' hyperthyroidism. CDR3s include the opening cysteine and the closing phenylalanine or tryptophan. A D gene is named only where the DNA matches it firmly. The listing skips clone size in some rows; elsewhere it reads once, few, many or a size class.

TRBV3-1	TRBD1	many	TRBJ1-2	TGTGCCAGCAGCCATAGGGTAGGGGGCGCCTATGGCTACACCTTC	CASSHRVGGAYGYTF
TRBV20-1	TRBD2	.	TRBJ2-1	TGCAGTGCTAGGCTCAGCGGGGGGTTCGATGAGCAGTTCTTC	CSARLSGGFDEQFF
TRBV19	TRBD1	.	TRBJ2-1	TGTGCCAGTAGTTCCGCGACAGGGCTCTACAATGAGCAGTTCTTC	CASSSATGLYNEQFF
TRBV12-5	.	.	TRBJ1-2	TGTGCTAGTGCCAAGGGTAATTGGGACTATGGCTACACCTTC	CASAKGNWDYGYTF
TRBV4-2	.	few	TRBJ2-5	TGTGCCAGCAGCCAAGCGGGAGCTAACCAAGAGACCCAGTACTTC	CASSQAGANQETQYF
TRBV18	TRBD2	few	TRBJ2-5	TGTGCCAGCTCACAGGGACTAGCGGGAGAGACCCAGTACTTC	CASSQGLAGETQYF
TRBV27	.	.	TRBJ1-4	TGTGCCAGCAGTTTCCAGGGGAGGGAGGAAAAACTGTTTTTT	CASSFQGREEKLFF
TRBV4-1	.	few	TRBJ2-3	TGCGCCAGCAGCCCCCGCCAGGGGGGAGTTAGCACAGATACGCAGTATTTT	CASSPRQGGVSTDTQYF
TRBV20-1	TRBD2	.	TRBJ2-1	TGCAGTGCCGCCCCCGCGGGGGGGAGCTACAATGAGCAGTTCTTC	CSAAPAGGSYNEQFF
TRBV4-1	.	.	TRBJ1-1	TGCGCCAGCAGCCAGGGAATGAACACTGAAGCTTTCTTT	CASSQGMNTEAFF
TRBV19	TRBD1	few	TRBJ1-1	TGTGCCAGTAGTGCCTTAGTCGGACAGGGGGACCCTGAAGCTTTCTTT	CASSALVGQGDPEAFF
TRBV2	.	many	TRBJ1-5	TGTGCCAGCAGTGACCAGGCGGGGTATCAGCCCCAGCATTTT	CASSDQAGYQPQHF
TRBV3-1	.	many	TRBJ1-1	TGTGCCAGCAGCCAAGAAGGGGACACTGAAGCTTTCTTT	CASSQEGDTEAFF
TRBV10-3	.	many	TRBJ2-7	TGTGCCATCAGTGAGCTGGGGAAGGGCCTTTCTTACGAGCAGTACTTC	CAISELGKGLSYEQYF
TRBV7-9	.	few	TRBJ2-3	TGTGCCAGCAGCACCTGGGGGGACGCAGATACGCAGTATTTT	CASSTWGDADTQYF
TRBV3-1	TRBD2	many	TRBJ2-7	TGTGCCAGCAGCCAAGGGGGTAGCGGGGGCGACGAGCAGTACTTC	CASSQGGSGGDEQYF
TRBV20-1	.	once	TRBJ2-7	TGCAGTGCTCACGAGAGGATTGTGGGCGAGCAGTACTTC	CSAHERIVGEQYF
TRBV27	.	few	TRBJ1-2	TGTGCCAGCAGTCCATCGGGACTTCTAAACTATGGCTACACCTTC	CASSPSGLLNYGYTF
TRBV27	.	few	TRBJ1-5	TGTGCCAGCAGTTTAAACATCGCTCAGCCCCAGCATTTT	CASSLNIAQPQHF
TRBV30	.	many	TRBJ2-7	TGTGCCTGGAGTGTCACAGGGATTTCCTCCTACGAGCAGTACTTC	CAWSVTGISSYEQYF
TRBV27	.	.	TRBJ1-5	TGTGCCAGCGGACCCCAGGGACGCAATCAGCCCCAGCATTTT	CASGPQGRNQPQHF
TRBV11-2	TRBD2	many	TRBJ2-3	TGTGCCAGCAGCATCCGGACTAGCGGGAGGGGTGGGGGCACAGATACGCAGTATTTT	CASSIRTSGRGGGTDTQYF
TRBV2	TRBD1	many	TRBJ2-7	TGTGCCAGCAGCGGATTCCGTACAGGGGGCTTTGAGCAGTACTTC	CASSGFRTGGFEQYF
TRBV18	.	.	TRBJ2-1	TGTGCCAGCTCACCTTCGGGTAGTGGCATTTCCTACAATGAGCAGTTCTTC	CASSPSGSGISYNEQFF
TRBV28	.	many	TRBJ1-1	TGTGCCAGCAGCCCCGACCGAACTGAAGCTTTCTTT	CASSPDRTEAFF
TRBV2	TRBD1	many	TRBJ2-3	TGTGCCAGCAGGACCGCCGGGACAGGGAAGGATACGCAGTATTTT	CASRTAGTGKDTQYF
TRBV6-2/TRBV6-3	.	.	TRBJ2-7	TGTGCCAGCAGACCTCCGGGGAATCGTTACGAGCAGTACTTC	CASRPPGNRYEQYF
TRBV20-1	.	few	TRBJ2-7	TGCAGTGCTAGTCGAGGGAGGTCTCCCTACGAGCAGTACTTC	CSASRGRSPYEQYF
TRBV15	.	many	TRBJ1-5	TGTGCCACCAGCAGAGAACGGCAGCCCCAGCATTTT	CATSRERQPQHF
TRBV2	.	many	TRBJ2-3	TGTGCCAGCAGTCCCGGACGACAAACAGATACGCAGTATTTT	CASSPGRQTDTQYF
TRBV5-8	.	.	TRBJ2-2	TGTGCCAGCAGCTTAGGTTTGTCGGCCCAGCCGCTGTTTTTT	CASSLGLSAQPLFF
TRBV9	.	many	TRBJ2-1	TGTGCCAGCAGCAGTACCGGGACGGCCTACAATGAGCAGTTCTTC	CASSSTGTAYNEQFF
TRBV5-1	TRBD2	.	TRBJ2-1	TGCGCCAGCAGCTCCGGGACTAGCGGGGGGGCCCATGAGCAGTTCTTC	CASSSGTSGGAHEQFF
TRBV7-2	TRBD1	.	TRBJ1-1	TGTGCCAGCAGCTCCCGGACAGGGGACCGATGGAGGAACACTGAAGCTTTCTTT	CASSSRTGDRWRNTEAFF
TRBV30	.	many	TRBJ1-1	TGTGCCTGGAGTTATCCTGGCAGGGACACTGAAGCTTTCTTT	CAWSYPGRDTEAFF